The 17 T cell receptor beta chains in this list originate from one sample, sequenced in a study of control samples from healthy donors and cancer patients. Data came from immunoSEQ multiplex PCR; TCRdb stores just in-frame clones and leaves some out. The table lists about 20,000 clones, roughly four fifths of them singletons. Sequencing input: PBMCs. Receptors were obtained from a man aged 55 to 70 with head and neck cancer.

The chain joins TRBV7-2 to TRBJ2-2; D ambiguous. The CDR3 covers 12 residues. Germline CDR1 and CDR2: SGHTA and FQGNSA. Deletions cut 2 bases from V and 4 bases from J, with 2 bases between. The CDR3 spells CASSLLTGELFF. The CDR3 coding sequence is TGTGCCAGCAGCTTACTCACCGGGGAGCTGTTTTTT.

This chain uses TRBV4-3 with TRBJ2-3; D is tentatively TRBD1 or TRBD2 (6 bases each). Trimming pared 3 bases from V and 0 bases from J, leaving 16 bases between. Germline V lookup: CDR1 LGHNA, CDR2 YSLEER. CDR3 size: 17 residues. The CDR3 nucleotides read TGCGCCAGCAGCCATCCCCGGGGGACATTTAGCACAGATACGCAGTATTTT. This codes for CASSHPRGTFSTDTQYF.

V gene TRBV30 combines with J gene TRBJ2-7, with D perhaps being TRBD1 or TRBD2 (5 bases each). The V end was cut by 0 bases, the J end by 0 bases, with 15 bases between. This CDR3 is built from 16 residues. Germline values: CDR1 GTSNPN, CDR2 SVGIG (reference sequence). The CDR3 is CAWSVLGDAYSYEQYF. In DNA form, the CDR3 reads TGTGCCTGGAGTGTACTAGGGGACGCTTACTCCTACGAGCAGTACTTC. The full variable domain, with the rest looked up from reference TRBV30 and TRBJ2-7, is SQTIHQWPATLVQPVGSPLSLECTVEGTSNPNLYWYRQAAGRGLQLLFYSVGIGQISSEVPQNLSASRPQDRQFILSSKKLLLSDSGFYLCAWSVLGDAYSYEQYFGPGTRLTVT.

The chain has TRBV3-1 (or the pseudogene TRBV3-2) and TRBJ2-5; D unclear. Germline lookup yields CDR1 LGHDT and CDR2 YNNKEL (reference sequence). The CDR3 spans 15 residues. V was clipped by 3 bases and J by 3 bases, with 14 bases between them. The CDR3 DNA follows: TGTGCCAGCAGCCAGAAAACGGACGGAAAAGAGACCCAGTACTTC. This encodes CASSQKTDGKETQYF.

V usage is TRBV4-3 and J usage is TRBJ2-7; 10 nucleotides match TRBD2. Germline CDR1 LGHNA, CDR2 YSLEER. The CDR3 length is 16 residues. The V and J ends lost 3 bases and 0 bases, in that order; junction bases with no gene match: 5. The CDR3: CASSHGPSGSSYEQYF. CDR3 DNA sequence: TGCGCCAGCAGCCACGGTCCTAGCGGGAGCTCCTACGAGCAGTACTTC.

A note on this clone: One end of the junction is discordant with germline, which a read error may explain. The chain carries TRBV7-7 and TRBJ2-1; D unclear. The CDR3 is 13 residues long. Germline V gives CDR1 SSHAT, CDR2 FNYEAQ (reference sequence). The CDR3 loop reads CASSLGNNNEQFF. Here the CDR3 DNA reads TGTGCTAGCAGCTTGGGCAATAACAATGAGCAGTTCTTC. Combining the CDR3 with reference TRBV7-7 and TRBJ2-1 gives the whole variable domain GAGVSQSPRYKVTKRGQDVTLRCDPISSHATLYWYQQALGQGPEFLTYFNYEAQPDKSGLPSDRFSAERPEGSISTLTIQRTEQRDSAMYRCASSLGNNNEQFFGPGTRLTVL.

The CDR3 bases are TGTGCCAGCAGCTTAGCCGGGACTAGCTACGAGCAGTACTTC. It specifies CASSLAGTSYEQYF. The rearrangement links TRBV7-8 to TRBJ2-7, with 8 nucleotides matching TRBD2. From germline, CDR1 is SGHVS and CDR2 FQNEAQ. The CDR3 has 14 amino acids. The V gene end was trimmed by 0 bases and the J gene end by 3 bases; junction bases not matched to a gene: 1.

The chain couples TRBV30 to TRBJ2-7; D is possibly TRBD1 or TRBD2 (5 bases each). The CDR3 spans 12 residues. Trimming removed 4 bases at V and 3 bases at J, with 10 bases between. Per germline, CDR1 GTSNPN and CDR2 SVGIG (reference sequence). CDR3 residues: CAWKGEFYEQYF. The CDR3 nucleotides read TGTGCCTGGAAAGGGGAGTTCTACGAGCAGTACTTC.

A remark on this clone: Germline and junction disagree at one end, which may indicate a read error. The V call is TRBV29-1, the J call TRBJ2-7; 10 nucleotides match TRBD2. The CDR3 length is 14 residues. CDR1 is SQVTM, CDR2 ANQGSEA, per germline. CDR3 sequence reads: CSASGLAVPYGQYF. In nucleotides, the CDR3 is TGCAGCGCCTCAGGACTAGCGGTACCCTACGGGCAGTACTTC.

The chain has TRBV19 and TRBJ2-3, with a tentative D call TRBD1 (6 bases). This CDR3 is built from 15 residues. V lost 5 bases, J lost 6 bases, and 18 bases lay in between. Germline CDR1 is LNHDA and CDR2 is SQIVND (reference sequence). The CDR3 DNA sequence: TGTGCCAGTAGTCCCCGGGACACCCTCGTGGATACGCAGTATTTT. It codes for CASSPRDTLVDTQYF.

This chain joins TRBV6-5 and TRBJ1-2; possible D gene TRBD1, 6 bases. The V gene lost 2 bases and the J gene lost 4 bases, with 11 bases spanning the gap. The CDR3 is 14 residues long. Germline lookup yields CDR1 MNHEY and CDR2 SVGAGI. The CDR3 here is CASSYRDRIYGYTF. CDR3 coding DNA: TGTGCCAGCAGTTACCGCGACAGGATCTATGGCTACACCTTC.

The chain employs TRBV2 and TRBJ2-5; D not certain. V lost 4 bases to trimming and J lost 4 bases, with 10 bases between them. The CDR3 is made up of 13 amino acids. Germline V gene data show CDR1 as SNHLY and CDR2 as FYNNEI. The CDR3 reads CASSGARGETQYF. The CDR3 nucleotides read TGTGCCAGCAGTGGAGCCCGAGGAGAGACCCAGTACTTC.

The chain employs TRBV11-2 and TRBJ1-1; no definite D call. V was clipped by 6 bases and J by 5 bases, with 22 bases between them. The CDR3 sequence is 16 residues long. Germline V CDR1 and CDR2: SGHAT, FQNNGV. CDR3 loop: CASSRPPIPGGTEAFF. CDR3 nucleotides: TGTGCCAGCAGTAGGCCCCCCATCCCAGGCGGAACTGAAGCTTTCTTT.

J is TRBJ1-3 and V is TRBV9, with TRBD1 matching 7 bases. Trimming cost V 4 bases and J 4 bases; bases outside gene matches: 8. The CDR3 sequence is 15 residues long. Germline lookup yields CDR1 SGDLS and CDR2 YYNGEE. The chain's CDR3 is CASSPQQGNGNTIYF. The CDR3 nucleotides are TGTGCCAGCAGCCCCCAACAGGGGAACGGAAACACCATATATTTT.

About this clone: Within the sample, other DNA sequences also encode this same CDR3. The J gene is TRBJ2-2, the V gene TRBV7-9; 8 bases are a match to TRBD1. The ends lost 3 bases at V and 4 bases at J; junction bases unmatched: 1. The germline V gene encodes CDR1 SEHNR and CDR2 FQNEAQ (reference sequence). The CDR3 is 14 residues long. CDR3 DNA: TGTGCCAGCAGCTTGGACAGGGCCACCGGGGAGCTGTTTTTT. Translated, it gives CASSLDRATGELFF.

The chain carries TRBV5-1 and TRBJ1-1; no definite D call. The CDR3 is 14 amino acids. Trimming took 7 bases from V and 0 from J, leaving 13 bases between them. Germline CDR1 is SGHRS and CDR2 is YFSETQ. CDR3 sequence reads: CASGEAIMNTEAFF. CDR3 DNA sequence: TGCGCCAGCGGTGAGGCGATCATGAACACTGAAGCTTTCTTT.

In DNA form, the CDR3 reads TGTGCCAGCTCCACAACAGGGGTCAGCCAAGAGACCCAGTACTTC. Residues: CASSTTGVSQETQYF. This chain uses TRBV18 with TRBJ2-5; 7 bases are shared with TRBD1. The CDR3 covers 15 residues. With 6 bases clipped from V and 1 base from J, the junction kept 8 bases outside the gene matches. Germline loops: CDR1 KGHSH, CDR2 LQKENI.